The 30 T cell receptor beta chains below were found in one sample sequenced in a study of post-analysis software for immune sequencing data. Carried by the TCR beta cDNA libraries were unique molecular identifiers. From the PCR reads, TCRdb called clonotypes with MiXCR, one entry per CDR3 protein. The sample gives approximately 690,000 distinct CDR3 sequences, roughly three fifths of which show up once; approximately 10% is in the top ten. No antigen has been identified for these receptors. Overall study findings and caveats: Higher frequency in patients than in controls was seen for about five TRBV segments, with TRBV5-6, TRBV5-1 and TRBV20-1 among them.

Sequenced material: blood. The receptors stem from a girl aged 2 to 10 with multiple sclerosis.

The chain is built from TRBV5-8 and TRBJ1-1; D is possibly TRBD1 (5 bases). The CDR3 runs 12 residues. Trimming pared 9 bases from V and 3 bases from J, leaving 12 bases between. The germline gives CDR1 SGHTS, CDR2 YDEGEE. The CDR3 protein is CAMSPGYTEAFF. CDR3 in DNA: TGTGCCATGTCACCAGGGTACACTGAAGCTTTCTTT.

The CDR3 DNA sequence: TGTGCCAGCAGCTCGTGGACACTCCATGGGCTCGAGCAGTACTTC. Residues: CASSSWTLHGLEQYF. The chain links TRBV7-2 to TRBJ2-7; tentative D call: TRBD1 (5 bases). Germline CDR1 and CDR2: SGHTA and FQGNSA. Trimming took 4 bases from V and 6 from J, leaving 19 bases between them. This CDR3 comprises 15 residues. The whole variable domain, remainder taken from reference TRBV7-2 and TRBJ2-7, is GAGVSQSPSNKVTEKGKDVELRCDPISGHTALYWYRQSLGQGLEFLIYFQGNSAPDKSGLPSDRFSAERTGGSVSTLTIQRTQQEDSAVYLCASSSWTLHGLEQYFGPGTRLTVT.

The count of this clonotype is one. This sequence joins TRBV7-6 and TRBJ2-7; TRBD2 is a possible D gene (5 bases). The V end lost 1 base, the J end lost 2 bases, and 15 bases lay between the germline ends. From germline, CDR1 is SGHVS and CDR2 FNYEAQ. This CDR3 has 16 amino acids. The CDR3 bases are TGTGCCAGCAGCTTAGGACGGGAATCTGCGACCTACGAGCAGTACTTC. This sequence encodes CASSLGRESATYEQYF.

J is TRBJ2-5 and V is TRBV5-1; tentative D call: TRBD1 (6 bases). V dropped 4 bases and J dropped 2 bases, with 15 bases sitting between them. The CDR3 totals 15 residues. Germline CDR1 and CDR2: SGHRS and YFSETQ. The CDR3 DNA reads as TGCGCCAGCAGCGGTATAGGACAGTTTCAAGAGACCCAGTACTTC. It is translated as CASSGIGQFQETQYF. Variable domain in full (rest from reference TRBV5-1 and TRBJ2-5): KAGVTQTPRYLIKTRGQQVTLSCSPISGHRSVSWYQQTPGQGLQFLFEYFSETQRNKGNFPGRFSGRQFSNSRSEMNVSTLELGDSALYLCASSGIGQFQETQYFGPGTRLLVL.

The V and J genes are TRBV7-3 and TRBJ2-2; the D is unclear. This CDR3 has 15 amino acids. CDR1 SGHTA and CDR2 FQGTGA come from the germline V gene. Trimming stripped 6 bases from V and 2 bases from J, with 13 bases between. The CDR3 DNA sequence: TGTGCCAGCAGTCCCCTCCTTCAAAACACCGGGGAGCTGTTTTTT. This sequence encodes CASSPLLQNTGELFF.

The chain employs TRBV29-1 and TRBJ2-7; 9 bases are a match to TRBD1. Germline CDR1 and CDR2: SQVTM and ANQGSEA. This CDR3 is built from 13 residues. V was clipped by 3 bases and J by 0 bases; unmatched bases: 0. The CDR3 region is CSVETGGSYEQYF. The CDR3 nucleotides read TGCAGCGTTGAGACAGGGGGCTCCTACGAGCAGTACTTC.

CDR3 amino acids: CARRQGRTYNEQFF. The CDR3 bases are TGTGCCAGAAGACAGGGAAGGACCTACAATGAGCAGTTCTTC. The chain employs TRBV24-1 and TRBJ2-1; 7 nucleotides match TRBD1. The germline CDR1 and CDR2 sequences are KGHDR and SFDVKD. V was clipped by 11 bases and J by 2 bases; unmatched bases: 8. This CDR3 has 14 residues.

V and J are TRBV7-9 and TRBJ2-3, with TRBD2 identical over 7 bases. Per germline, CDR1 SEHNR and CDR2 FQNEAQ (reference sequence). V shed 5 bases and J 7 bases; nucleotides not matched to a gene: 12. This CDR3 region has 15 residues. This CDR3 is CASSPVLAVLYTQYF. As DNA, the CDR3 is TGTGCCAGCAGCCCCGTGCTAGCGGTACTCTATACGCAGTATTTT.

The gene calls are TRBV7-2 and TRBJ2-3, with 7 bases matching TRBD2. The CDR3 is 15 amino acids. The germline gives CDR1 SGHTA, CDR2 FQGNSA. Unmatched junction bases numbered 10, after V lost 6 bases and J lost 4 bases. In DNA form, the CDR3 reads TGTGCCAGCAGAACCCGCGGTGGGGGGGCAGATACGCAGTATTTT. Translated, it gives CASRTRGGGADTQYF. The full variable domain, its missing parts supplied by reference TRBV7-2 and TRBJ2-3, is GAGVSQSPSNKVTEKGKDVELRCDPISGHTALYWYRQSLGQGLEFLIYFQGNSAPDKSGLPSDRFSAERTGGSVSTLTIQRTQQEDSAVYLCASRTRGGGADTQYFGPGTRLTVL.

J is TRBJ2-1 and V is TRBV6-4, with a possible D match to TRBD2 (5 bases). Trimming shortened V by 3 bases and J by 5 bases, and 11 bases separated the two germline ends. Germline lookup yields CDR1 MRHNA and CDR2 SNTAGT. The CDR3 spans 14 residues. CDR3 residues: CASSDREGNNEQFF. The CDR3 region has the DNA TGTGCCAGCAGTGATCGGGAAGGGAACAATGAGCAGTTCTTC.

This clonotype was detected once. CDR3 region: CASASPLDGFNEQFF. In nucleotides, the CDR3 is TGCGCCAGCGCCTCCCCCTTGGACGGGTTCAATGAGCAGTTCTTC. The chain links TRBV4-1 to TRBJ2-1; no firm D call. This CDR3 is 15 amino acids long. Trimming pared 8 bases from V and 6 bases from J, leaving 20 bases between. Germline V CDR1 and CDR2: MGHRA, YSYEKL.

The chain employs TRBV2 and TRBJ2-4; the match to TRBD2 covers 8 bases. TRBJ2-7 explains the end of the DNA better; the J call may be wrong. The CDR3 length is 13 residues. CDR1 SNHLY and CDR2 FYNNEI come from the germline V gene. In nucleotides, the CDR3 is TGTGCCAGCAGGCGGGAGGAGGGATACGAGCAGTACTTC. Translating it yields CASRREEGYEQYF.

This sequence joins TRBV6-4 and TRBJ2-1; D unclear. Germline lookup yields CDR1 MRHNA and CDR2 SNTAGT. The CDR3 consists of 15 residues. The ends were cut back, 3 bases at V and 0 bases at J, with 9 bases in the middle. The CDR3 DNA follows: TGTGCCAGCAGTGAACAAGGAAGCTCCTACAATGAGCAGTTCTTC. As protein: CASSEQGSSYNEQFF.

The rearrangement uses TRBV7-2 and TRBJ2-1, with TRBD2 matching 7 bases. The CDR3 is 15 amino acids. Germline lookup yields CDR1 SGHTA and CDR2 FQGNSA. Trimming at V came to 6 bases and at J to 2 bases, leaving 7 bases not matched to a gene. For the CDR3, the DNA is TGTGCCAGCAGACGAGCGGGACTCGCCTACAATGAGCAGTTCTTC. This encodes CASRRAGLAYNEQFF.

A note on this clonotype: Just one base apart from a much larger clone, this may be a read error. A read error is likely, as this CDR3 ends without the conserved phenylalanine or tryptophan. This rearrangement joins TRBV6-5 to TRBJ2-6, with D perhaps matching TRBD1 (6 bases). The germline V gene encodes CDR1 MNHEY and CDR2 SVGAGI. This CDR3 comprises 16 residues. V was clipped by 0 bases and J by 0 bases, with 6 bases between them. The CDR3 coding sequence is TGTGCCAGCAGTTACTCAGGGGGCTCTGGGGCCAACGTCCTGACTCTC. It specifies CASSYSGGSGANVLTL.

The V gene is TRBV2, the J gene TRBJ2-1; D could derive from TRBD1 or TRBD2 (6 bases each). The CDR3 length is 15 residues. V lost 4 bases and J 5 bases, leaving 15 bases between the germline ends. The V gene's germline CDR1 is SNHLY and CDR2 FYNNEI. The chain's CDR3 is CASSAEGGFHNEQFF. The CDR3 DNA reads TGTGCCAGCAGTGCGGAAGGGGGGTTCCACAATGAGCAGTTCTTC.

This clonotype has just a few counts. The V and J genes are TRBV12-3 or TRBV12-4 and TRBJ2-1; D may be TRBD2 (6 bases). The length of the CDR3 is 14 residues. With 6 bases removed from V and 0 bases from J, the gap between germline ends came to 9 bases. The CDR3 DNA reads TGTGCCAGCAGGGCGACTAGCTCCTACAATGAGCAGTTCTTC. This encodes CASRATSSYNEQFF.

The chain uses TRBV4-3 and TRBJ2-1; 10 bases are shared with TRBD1. CDR3 size: 15 residues. The V segment lost 2 bases and the J segment 3 bases; nucleotides outside the gene matches: 1. Germline V lookup: CDR1 LGHNA, CDR2 YSLEER. CDR3 sequence: CASSQRTGGYNEQFF. The CDR3 region has the DNA TGCGCCAGCAGCCAACGGACAGGGGGCTACAATGAGCAGTTCTTC.

This clonotype was found a few times. V is TRBV29-1 and J is TRBJ1-6; D uncertain. V was cut by 4 bases and J by 6 bases, with 10 bases left in between. The CDR3 loop spans 13 amino acids. The germline gives CDR1 SQVTM, CDR2 ANQGSEA. The CDR3 coding sequence is TGCAGCGTTGGAGGGTACGGTAATTCACCCCTCCACTTT. Amino acid sequence: CSVGGYGNSPLHF.

This clonotype was found a few times. CDR3: CASRGLAGFSYNEQFF. The CDR3 region has the DNA TGTGCCAGCAGAGGACTAGCGGGTTTCTCCTACAATGAGCAGTTCTTC. The chain has TRBV12-3 or TRBV12-4 and TRBJ2-1; 11 bases map to TRBD2. The V gene end was trimmed by 6 bases and the J gene end by 0 bases; junction bases not matched to a gene: 4. The CDR3 sequence is 16 residues long.

The chain combines TRBV20-1 with TRBJ2-1; the D gene is possibly TRBD2 (7 bases). Germline CDR1 reads DFQATT; CDR2 reads SNEGSKA (reference sequence). The CDR3 length is 14 residues. Trimming took off 3 bases at V and 3 bases at J, with 12 bases between the two ends. The CDR3 sequence is CSASGGAIYNEQFF. CDR3 in DNA: TGCAGTGCTAGTGGGGGGGCTATCTACAATGAGCAGTTCTTC.

This chain's CDR3 is CASSQVRPAGDEQYF. The CDR3 bases are TGCGCCAGCAGCCAAGTTAGGCCAGCGGGAGACGAGCAGTACTTC. The chain employs TRBV4-1 and TRBJ2-7; TRBD2 aligns across 8 bases. The CDR3 has 15 amino acids. Germline values: CDR1 MGHRA, CDR2 YSYEKL. The V segment lost 1 base and the J segment 5 bases; nucleotides outside the gene matches: 7.

The J gene is TRBJ1-2, the V gene TRBV20-1; 9 bases agree with TRBD1. This CDR3 is 15 amino acids long. The germline gives CDR1 DFQATT, CDR2 SNEGSKA (reference sequence). The V segment lost 1 base and the J segment 6 bases; nucleotides outside the gene matches: 9. CDR3 region: CSARGGTGRYDGYTF. In DNA form, the CDR3 reads TGCAGTGCTAGAGGTGGGACAGGGCGATACGATGGCTACACCTTC.

The chain couples TRBV29-1 to TRBJ2-3; 11 bases match TRBD2. There are 15 residues in the CDR3. With V trimmed by 6 bases and J by 4 bases, 9 bases remained unmatched. Germline V gives CDR1 SQVTM, CDR2 ANQGSEA. In DNA form, the CDR3 reads TGCAGCGTGGGGGGCGGGACTAGCGGCCCAGATACGCAGTATTTT. Translating gives CSVGGGTSGPDTQYF.

This clonotype turned up a few times. The chain joins TRBV7-9 to TRBJ2-5; D not resolved. Germline V CDR1 and CDR2: SEHNR, FQNEAQ (reference sequence). Trimming removed 4 bases from V and 5 bases from J, with 11 bases in between. This CDR3 contains 13 residues. The CDR3 DNA is TGTGCCAGCAGCTCCCGGGCTGCGGAGACCCAGTACTTC. This encodes CASSSRAAETQYF.

This chain connects TRBV10-3 to TRBJ2-1; TRBD2 agrees at 11 bases. This CDR3 comprises 16 residues. Germline V gene sequence: CDR1 ENHRY, CDR2 SYGVKD. Unmatched junction bases numbered 4, after V lost 2 bases and J lost 4 bases. The CDR3 region has the DNA TGTGCCATCAGTGAGGCCGGGACTAGCGGTTACAATGAGCAGTTCTTC. Amino acids: CAISEAGTSGYNEQFF.

The chain recombines TRBV7-9 with TRBJ2-1, with TRBD2 matching 12 bases. The CDR3 covers 17 residues. Germline assignment: CDR1 SEHNR and CDR2 FQNEAQ (reference sequence). The ends lost 5 bases at V and 8 bases at J; junction bases unmatched: 13. The CDR3 DNA is TGTGCCAGCAGCCATACAGGTCTAGCGGGAGGGTTCCATGAGCAGTTCTTC. It translates to CASSHTGLAGGFHEQFF.

V and J are TRBV6-5 and TRBJ1-5; D not certain. Germline CDR1 is MNHEY and CDR2 is SVGAGI. Trimming removed 5 bases at V and 0 bases at J, with 11 bases between. The CDR3 is 15 residues long. Written as DNA, the CDR3 is TGTGCCAGCAGTGCCACACATAGTAGCAATCAGCCCCAGCATTTT. Amino acids: CASSATHSSNQPQHF.

The rearrangement links TRBV7-2 to TRBJ2-2; 8 nucleotides align to TRBD2. Germline loops: CDR1 SGHTA, CDR2 FQGNSA. The CDR3 is made up of 16 amino acids. With 3 bases clipped from V and 6 bases from J, the junction kept 9 bases outside the gene matches. CDR3 coding DNA: TGTGCCAGCAGCTTTGGCTCGGGGGGGTTAGCCGGGGAGCTGTTTTTT. This encodes CASSFGSGGLAGELFF.

The rearrangement uses TRBV28 and TRBJ2-7; 7 bases are a match to TRBD1. The V and J ends lost 3 bases and 3 bases, in that order; junction bases with no gene match: 20. Germline assignment: CDR1 MDHEN and CDR2 SYDVKM. The CDR3 has 19 amino acids. CDR3 DNA: TGTGCCAGCAGTTTCACCACGAGAGACAGGGAGAGGGGCAACTACGAGCAGTACTTC. Its translation is CASSFTTRDRERGNYEQYF.